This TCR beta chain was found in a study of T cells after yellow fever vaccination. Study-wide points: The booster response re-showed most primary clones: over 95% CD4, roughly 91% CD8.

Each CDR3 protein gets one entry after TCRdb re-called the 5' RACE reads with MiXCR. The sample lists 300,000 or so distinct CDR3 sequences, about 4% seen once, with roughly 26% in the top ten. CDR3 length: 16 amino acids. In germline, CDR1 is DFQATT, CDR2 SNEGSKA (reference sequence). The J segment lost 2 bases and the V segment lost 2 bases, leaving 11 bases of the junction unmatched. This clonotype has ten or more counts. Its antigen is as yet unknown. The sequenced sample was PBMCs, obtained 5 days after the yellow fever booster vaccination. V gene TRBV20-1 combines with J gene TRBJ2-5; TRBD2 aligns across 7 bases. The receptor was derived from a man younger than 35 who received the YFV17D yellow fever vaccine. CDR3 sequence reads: CSARPLGSSGQETQYF. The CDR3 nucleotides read TGCAGTGCTAGACCACTTGGTTCTAGCGGACAAGAGACCCAGTACTTC.